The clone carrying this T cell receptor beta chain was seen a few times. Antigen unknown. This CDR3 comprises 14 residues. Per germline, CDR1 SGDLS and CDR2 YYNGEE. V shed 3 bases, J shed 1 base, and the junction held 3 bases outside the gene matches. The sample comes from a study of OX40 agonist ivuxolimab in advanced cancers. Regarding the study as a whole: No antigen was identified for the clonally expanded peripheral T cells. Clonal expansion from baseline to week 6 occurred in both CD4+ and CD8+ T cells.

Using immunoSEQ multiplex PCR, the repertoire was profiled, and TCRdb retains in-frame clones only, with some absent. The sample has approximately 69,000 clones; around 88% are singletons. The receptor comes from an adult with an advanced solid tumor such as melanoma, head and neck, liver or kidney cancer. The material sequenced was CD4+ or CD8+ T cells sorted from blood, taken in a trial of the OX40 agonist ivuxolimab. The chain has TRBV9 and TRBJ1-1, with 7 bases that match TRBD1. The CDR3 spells CASSAGQRNTEAFF. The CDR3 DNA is TGTGCCAGCAGCGCGGGACAGCGGAACACTGAAGCTTTCTTT.